These T cell receptor beta chains were read from a single sample in a study of response to subunit inactivated influenza vaccine. TCRdb redid the calling of the RT-PCR reads with MiXCR, one entry per CDR3 protein. This sample has 800,000 or so distinct CDR3 sequences; 21% occur once, and the top ten carry roughly 10%. This sample comprised PBMCs from blood, obtained around 5 days after vaccination. The receptors were sampled from a man aged 50-59 years who received an inactivated influenza vaccine. CDR3s include the opening cysteine and the closing phenylalanine or tryptophan. Each record gives: CDR3 protein, CDR3 DNA, D gene, clone size, CDR3 length, V gene, J gene. The D gene is left open where the match is weak. Some rows mark clone size as missing; the rest say once, few, many or name a class of expanded clone.

CDR3 protein: CASSYGRYYYQYF; CDR3 DNA: TGTGCCAGCAGTTACGGACGCTACTACTACCAGTACTTC; D gene: NA; clone size: NA; CDR3 length: 13; V gene: TRBV6-2/TRBV6-3; J gene: TRBJ2-7
CDR3 protein: CASSPGLLRTSGPNTDTQYF; CDR3 DNA: TGTGCCAGCAGCCCGGGCCTACTTAGGACTAGCGGACCAAACACAGATACGCAGTATTTT; D gene: TRBD2; clone size: NA; CDR3 length: 20; V gene: TRBV5-6; J gene: TRBJ2-3
CDR3 protein: CASSTTGDLGPQHF; CDR3 DNA: TGTGCCAGCAGCACGACAGGGGACCTTGGGCCCCAGCATTTT; D gene: TRBD1; clone size: NA; CDR3 length: 14; V gene: TRBV12-3/TRBV12-4; J gene: TRBJ1-5
CDR3 protein: CASSLFSTDGYTF; CDR3 DNA: TGTGCCAGCAGCTTGTTCAGTACGGATGGCTACACCTTC; D gene: NA; clone size: few; CDR3 length: 13; V gene: TRBV7-2; J gene: TRBJ1-2
CDR3 protein: CASSFVGGGYNEQFF; CDR3 DNA: TGCGCCAGCAGCTTTGTAGGTGGCGGGTACAATGAGCAGTTCTTC; D gene: NA; clone size: NA; CDR3 length: 15; V gene: TRBV5-1; J gene: TRBJ2-1
CDR3 protein: CASGSYPYEQYF; CDR3 DNA: TGTGCCAGCGGGAGTTATCCCTACGAGCAGTACTTC; D gene: NA; clone size: NA; CDR3 length: 12; V gene: TRBV2; J gene: TRBJ2-7
CDR3 protein: CASSLVGNYYNEQFF; CDR3 DNA: TGTGCCAGCAGCTTAGTGGGAAACTACTACAATGAGCAGTTCTTC; D gene: NA; clone size: NA; CDR3 length: 15; V gene: TRBV7-9; J gene: TRBJ2-1
CDR3 protein: CATSDFSGAIGELFF; CDR3 DNA: TGTGCCACCAGTGATTTTTCAGGGGCGATCGGGGAGCTGTTTTTT; D gene: NA; clone size: many; CDR3 length: 15; V gene: TRBV24-1; J gene: TRBJ2-2
CDR3 protein: CASSQATSGKADTQYF; CDR3 DNA: TGCGCCAGCAGCCAAGCGACTAGCGGGAAGGCAGATACGCAGTATTTT; D gene: TRBD2; clone size: NA; CDR3 length: 16; V gene: TRBV4-3; J gene: TRBJ2-3
CDR3 protein: CATTGTDNNEQFF; CDR3 DNA: TGTGCCACCACCGGGACAGACAACAATGAGCAGTTCTTC; D gene: TRBD1; clone size: few; CDR3 length: 13; V gene: TRBV5-6; J gene: TRBJ2-1
CDR3 protein: CASSKMDFSNEQFF; CDR3 DNA: TGCGCCAGCAGCAAAATGGACTTTTCCAATGAGCAGTTCTTC; D gene: NA; clone size: NA; CDR3 length: 14; V gene: TRBV4-3; J gene: TRBJ2-1
CDR3 protein: CASSQDRSRPGTVGVMDTEAFF; CDR3 DNA: TGTGCCAGCAGCCAAGATCGTAGTCGCCCGGGGACAGTCGGCGTGATGGACACTGAAGCTTTCTTT; D gene: TRBD1; clone size: NA; CDR3 length: 22; V gene: TRBV4-2; J gene: TRBJ1-1
CDR3 protein: CASSRGTVSYEQYF; CDR3 DNA: TGTGCCAGCAGTCGAGGGACAGTCTCCTACGAGCAGTACTTC; D gene: TRBD1; clone size: few; CDR3 length: 14; V gene: TRBV7-8; J gene: TRBJ2-7
CDR3 protein: CASSWRSDDEQYF; CDR3 DNA: TGCGCCAGCAGCTGGAGGTCCGATGACGAGCAGTACTTC; D gene: NA; clone size: NA; CDR3 length: 13; V gene: TRBV5-1; J gene: TRBJ2-7
CDR3 protein: CASSFQAGLPDTQYF; CDR3 DNA: TGTGCCAGCAGTTTTCAGGCAGGGCTACCAGATACGCAGTATTTT; D gene: NA; clone size: few; CDR3 length: 15; V gene: TRBV12-3/TRBV12-4; J gene: TRBJ2-3
CDR3 protein: CSALGLAATDTQYF; CDR3 DNA: TGCAGTGCCCTGGGACTAGCGGCAACAGATACGCAGTATTTT; D gene: TRBD2; clone size: many; CDR3 length: 14; V gene: TRBV20-1; J gene: TRBJ2-3
CDR3 protein: CASSMAGVANEKLFF; CDR3 DNA: TGTGCCAGCAGCATGGCGGGAGTAGCTAATGAAAAACTGTTTTTT; D gene: NA; clone size: NA; CDR3 length: 15; V gene: TRBV12-3/TRBV12-4; J gene: TRBJ1-4